These 8 T cell receptor beta chains originate from one sample sequenced in a study of shared clonotypes between healthy human individuals (dated by TCRdb to about 2020). Receptor libraries were prepared by the immunoSEQ multiplex PCR assay. Held by TCRdb, this immuneACCESS table contains in-frame sequences only and omits some clones. Under half of the omission traces to an unresolved V gene where checked; the cause of the rest is unknown. Across this sample there are some 1.1 million clones, with approximately 75% seen only once. The top ten clonotypes cover roughly 0.82% of the sample. Material: memory CD4+ T cells from PBMCs. The cell subset or site tag for this specimen amounts to: CD45RA-negative fraction. Receptors were obtained from a man aged 18 to 30 in good health. Some clones in this sample may be carry-over from other donors' samples.

The V call is TRBV28, the J call TRBJ2-3, with a possible D match to TRBD2 (5 bases). The CDR3 contains 14 residues. V was shortened by 3 bases and J by 2 bases, with 9 bases between the two germline ends. CDR1 MDHEN and CDR2 SYDVKM come from the germline V gene. For the CDR3, the DNA is TGTGCCAGCAGTTTCTCAGCGGTCACAGATACGCAGTATTTT. Translated: CASSFSAVTDTQYF.

This clone has just a few counts. The identical CDR3 is also encoded by other nucleotide sequences in the sample. The chain joins TRBV30 to TRBJ2-7, with 9 bases identical to TRBD2. CDR1 is GTSNPN, CDR2 SVGIG, per germline (reference sequence). CDR3 size: 14 residues. Trimming cost V 1 base and J 0 bases; bases outside gene matches: 1. The CDR3 nucleotides read TGTGCCTGGAGTGGCGGGAGGGGCTCCTACGAGCAGTACTTC. This encodes CAWSGGRGSYEQYF.

This rearrangement joins TRBV7-2 to TRBJ2-7, with D unresolved. V was clipped by 4 bases and J by 0 bases, with 7 bases between them. This CDR3 contains 13 residues. CDR1 and CDR2 from the germline V gene are SGHTA and FQGNSA. DNA of the CDR3: TGTGCCAGCAGCTATCGGGTCTCCTACGAGCAGTACTTC. It is translated as CASSYRVSYEQYF.

This rearrangement joins TRBV25-1 to TRBJ2-7, with 8 bases identical to TRBD1. V lost 6 bases to trimming and J lost 2 bases; unmatched junction nucleotides: 6. Per the germline V gene, CDR1 is MGHDK and CDR2 is SYGVNS. The CDR3 contains 14 residues. The CDR3 DNA sequence: TGTGCCAGCAGCCTACAGGGGGGACCCTACGAGCAGTACTTC. Its translation is CASSLQGGPYEQYF.

This chain connects TRBV29-1 to TRBJ2-5, with D perhaps matching TRBD1 (5 bases). CDR3 length: 12 amino acids. Trimming shortened V by 8 bases and J by 3 bases, and 13 bases separated the two germline ends. Looked up from germline, CDR1 is SQVTM and CDR2 is ANQGSEA. The CDR3 loop reads CSIGRTKETQYF. In DNA form, the CDR3 reads TGCAGCATAGGACGGACAAAAGAGACCCAGTACTTC.

The chain combines TRBV6-1 with TRBJ2-1; D not resolved. The CDR3 covers 13 residues. V lost 2 bases and J 12 bases, leaving 14 bases between the germline ends. CDR1 is MNHNS and CDR2 is SASEGT in the germline V gene. Here the CDR3 reads CASSERPGGWQFF. CDR3 in DNA: TGTGCCAGCAGTGAACGTCCAGGTGGTTGGCAGTTCTTC.

The sample holds a few counts of this clone. V and J are TRBV5-1 and TRBJ2-3; weak D call: TRBD2 (6 bases). This CDR3 comprises 14 residues. V was shortened by 6 bases and J by 5 bases, with 16 bases between the two germline ends. In germline, CDR1 is SGHRS, CDR2 YFSETQ. Here the CDR3 reads CASTGLEEGDTQYF. CDR3 in DNA: TGCGCCAGCACCGGGCTTGAGGAGGGAGATACGCAGTATTTT.

The gene calls are TRBV10-2 and TRBJ2-5, with a tentative D call TRBD1 (6 bases). V was shortened by 8 bases and J by 0 bases, with 13 bases between the two germline ends. Germline assignment: CDR1 WSHSY and CDR2 SAAADI. This CDR3 region has 14 residues. CDR3 loop: CASLLQGYQETQYF. DNA for the CDR3: TGCGCCAGCCTATTACAGGGATACCAAGAGACCCAGTACTTC.